The rows below give T cell receptor beta chains drawn from one sample of a study of blood T cell dynamics during melanoma immunotherapy. Here immunoSEQ multiplex PCR was the method, and the copy in TCRdb shows in-frame clones only, minus some. The table lists more than 11,000 clones, 85% to 90% of them singletons, with 5% to 6.5% in the top ten. Here the sequenced sample was blood, taken from a patient treated with checkpoint blockade. The receptors stem from a human donor with melanoma. Both conserved end residues are part of each CDR3. The order of the fields is D gene, clone size, J gene, V gene, CDR3 protein, CDR3 DNA. The D gene is left open where the match is weak. Some rows have no size entry. The others give once, few or many, or a class for an expanded clone.

d_call: -; clone_size: -; j_call: TRBJ2-3; v_call: TRBV5-4; cdr3_aa: CASSRTTLPDTQYF; cdr3_nt: TGTGCCAGCAGCCGGACAACCCTGCCAGATACGCAGTATTTT
d_call: -; clone_size: -; j_call: TRBJ2-5; v_call: TRBV5-1; cdr3_aa: CASSSGAEETQYF; cdr3_nt: TGCGCCAGCAGTTCCGGGGCAGAAGAGACCCAGTACTTC
d_call: -; clone_size: few; j_call: TRBJ2-1; v_call: TRBV5-4; cdr3_aa: CASSPDMGREQFF; cdr3_nt: TGTGCCAGCAGCCCTGATATGGGACGCGAGCAGTTCTTC
d_call: -; clone_size: -; j_call: TRBJ1-5; v_call: TRBV7-8; cdr3_aa: CASSSTELNQPQHF; cdr3_nt: TGTGCCAGCAGCTCAACAGAGTTAAATCAGCCCCAGCATTTT
d_call: TRBD2; clone_size: -; j_call: TRBJ2-3; v_call: TRBV9; cdr3_aa: CASSVGGSGGDTQYF; cdr3_nt: TGTGCCAGCAGCGTAGGAGGTAGCGGGGGTGATACGCAGTATTTT
d_call: -; clone_size: -; j_call: TRBJ2-3; v_call: TRBV29-1; cdr3_aa: CSVVLGVRTDTQYF; cdr3_nt: TGCAGCGTTGTTCTCGGGGTACGCACAGATACGCAGTATTTT
d_call: TRBD1; clone_size: once; j_call: TRBJ1-1; v_call: TRBV7-2; cdr3_aa: CASSFDRGNTEAFF; cdr3_nt: TGTGCCAGCAGCTTCGACAGGGGGAACACTGAAGCTTTCTTT
d_call: TRBD1; clone_size: -; j_call: TRBJ2-5; v_call: TRBV9; cdr3_aa: CASSPGQTYQETQYF; cdr3_nt: TGTGCCAGCAGCCCGGGACAGACGTACCAAGAGACCCAGTACTTC
d_call: TRBD2; clone_size: -; j_call: TRBJ2-3; v_call: TRBV25-1; cdr3_aa: CASSEGPGLAATDTQYF; cdr3_nt: TGTGCCAGCAGTGAAGGCCCGGGACTAGCGGCGACAGATACGCAGTATTTT
d_call: TRBD2; clone_size: -; j_call: TRBJ2-5; v_call: TRBV25-1; cdr3_aa: CASSLDPREGETQYF; cdr3_nt: TGTGCCAGCAGCTTGGACCCCAGGGAGGGGGAGACCCAGTACTTC
d_call: -; clone_size: few; j_call: TRBJ2-6; v_call: TRBV9; cdr3_aa: CASSPTRDSGANVLTF; cdr3_nt: TGTGCCAGCAGCCCCACACGCGACTCTGGGGCCAACGTCCTGACTTTC
d_call: -; clone_size: few; j_call: TRBJ1-2; v_call: TRBV10-3; cdr3_aa: CAISGNTGYGYTF; cdr3_nt: TGTGCCATCAGTGGTAACACTGGCTATGGCTACACCTTC
d_call: TRBD1; clone_size: -; j_call: TRBJ2-6; v_call: TRBV5-6; cdr3_aa: CASSWGIQGVAGANVLTF; cdr3_nt: TGTGCCAGCAGCTGGGGGATACAGGGGGTGGCTGGGGCCAACGTCCTGACTTTC
d_call: -; clone_size: few; j_call: TRBJ1-6; v_call: TRBV11-2; cdr3_aa: CASSLRSGPKSPLHF; cdr3_nt: TGTGCCAGCAGCTTAAGGTCGGGGCCTAAATCACCCCTCCACTTT
d_call: TRBD1; clone_size: -; j_call: TRBJ2-6; v_call: TRBV7-2; cdr3_aa: CASSFTGGAGANVLTF; cdr3_nt: TGTGCCAGCAGTTTTACAGGGGGCGCTGGGGCCAACGTCCTGACTTTC
d_call: -; clone_size: -; j_call: TRBJ1-1; v_call: TRBV5-1; cdr3_aa: CASSLGELNTEAFF; cdr3_nt: TGCGCCAGCAGCTTGGGAGAACTGAACACTGAAGCTTTCTTT
d_call: TRBD1; clone_size: -; j_call: TRBJ1-1; v_call: TRBV10-2; cdr3_aa: CASTLDRLMNTEAFF; cdr3_nt: TGCGCCAGCACCTTGGACAGGCTCATGAACACTGAAGCTTTCTTT
d_call: -; clone_size: -; j_call: TRBJ2-1; v_call: TRBV14; cdr3_aa: CASSQEVPRTYNEQFF; cdr3_nt: TGTGCCAGCAGCCAAGAGGTCCCCCGGACCTACAATGAGCAGTTCTTC
d_call: TRBD1; clone_size: -; j_call: TRBJ1-5; v_call: TRBV30; cdr3_aa: CAWRQGFNQPQHF; cdr3_nt: TGTGCCTGGAGACAGGGGTTCAATCAGCCCCAGCATTTT
d_call: -; clone_size: few; j_call: TRBJ1-3; v_call: TRBV7-3; cdr3_aa: CASSRDGQVADTIYF; cdr3_nt: TGTGCCAGCAGCCGAGACGGTCAGGTGGCGGACACCATATATTTT
d_call: TRBD1; clone_size: -; j_call: TRBJ1-1; v_call: TRBV7-2; cdr3_aa: CASSLAVDRGRNTEAFF; cdr3_nt: TGTGCCAGCAGCTTAGCGGTTGACAGGGGGCGCAACACTGAAGCTTTCTTT
d_call: -; clone_size: -; j_call: TRBJ2-1; v_call: TRBV12-2; cdr3_aa: CASRLASGRKGDNEQFF; cdr3_nt: TGTGCAAGTCGCTTAGCCTCGGGGAGAAAGGGAGACAATGAGCAGTTCTTC
d_call: TRBD2; clone_size: -; j_call: TRBJ2-3; v_call: TRBV6-4; cdr3_aa: CASSDEPGGRTDTQYF; cdr3_nt: TGTGCCAGCAGTGACGAACCGGGGGGACGCACAGATACGCAGTATTTT
d_call: -; clone_size: -; j_call: TRBJ1-6; v_call: TRBV6-5; cdr3_aa: CASAPGVNSPLHF; cdr3_nt: TGTGCCAGCGCCCCAGGGGTTAATTCACCCCTCCACTTT
d_call: -; clone_size: -; j_call: TRBJ2-3; v_call: TRBV19; cdr3_aa: CASSAPGDPDTQYF; cdr3_nt: TGTGCCAGTAGTGCACCGGGAGACCCAGATACGCAGTATTTT
d_call: TRBD2; clone_size: -; j_call: TRBJ2-4; v_call: TRBV7-2; cdr3_aa: CASSATSGGAGTKNIQYF; cdr3_nt: TGTGCCAGCAGCGCGACTAGCGGGGGGGCCGGAACCAAAAACATTCAGTACTTC
d_call: TRBD1; clone_size: few; j_call: TRBJ2-3; v_call: TRBV30; cdr3_aa: CASQQGVADTQYF; cdr3_nt: TGTGCCTCCCAACAGGGGGTGGCAGATACGCAGTATTTT
d_call: -; clone_size: -; j_call: TRBJ1-6; v_call: TRBV18; cdr3_aa: CASSPSQGSPLHF; cdr3_nt: TGTGCCAGCTCACCATCACAGGGTTCACCCCTCCACTTT
d_call: -; clone_size: -; j_call: TRBJ1-4; v_call: TRBV30; cdr3_aa: CAWSLATNEKLFF; cdr3_nt: TGTGCCTGGAGTCTGGCAACTAATGAAAAACTGTTTTTT
d_call: TRBD2; clone_size: -; j_call: TRBJ2-5; v_call: TRBV7-8; cdr3_aa: CASSLGGTSGGSGETQYF; cdr3_nt: TGTGCCAGCAGCTTAGGGGGGACTAGCGGGGGATCTGGTGAGACCCAGTACTTC
d_call: -; clone_size: once; j_call: TRBJ2-7; v_call: TRBV5-1; cdr3_aa: CASSSGPGETYEQYF; cdr3_nt: TGCGCCAGCAGCTCTGGGCCGGGGGAAACCTACGAGCAGTACTTC
d_call: -; clone_size: -; j_call: TRBJ2-1; v_call: TRBV7-3; cdr3_aa: CASSLNVGAGSEQFF; cdr3_nt: TGTGCCAGCAGCTTAAATGTGGGGGCCGGTAGTGAGCAGTTCTTC
d_call: -; clone_size: few; j_call: TRBJ1-5; v_call: TRBV7-2; cdr3_aa: CASSSDSNQPQHF; cdr3_nt: TGTGCCAGCAGCTCGGACAGCAATCAGCCCCAGCATTTT
d_call: TRBD2; clone_size: once; j_call: TRBJ2-1; v_call: TRBV5-1; cdr3_aa: CASSLGTSSGGSSSYNEQFF; cdr3_nt: TGCGCCAGCAGCTTAGGGACGTCTAGCGGGGGGTCGAGCTCCTACAATGAGCAGTTCTTC
d_call: TRBD1; clone_size: -; j_call: TRBJ1-2; v_call: TRBV27; cdr3_aa: CASSGQGRDYGYTF; cdr3_nt: TGTGCCAGCAGCGGACAGGGGCGTGACTATGGCTACACCTTC
d_call: -; clone_size: -; j_call: TRBJ2-5; v_call: TRBV10-3; cdr3_aa: CAISESGEETQYF; cdr3_nt: TGTGCCATCAGTGAGTCTGGAGAAGAGACCCAGTACTTC
d_call: -; clone_size: once; j_call: TRBJ2-3; v_call: TRBV6-1; cdr3_aa: CASSERVGAGTDTQYF; cdr3_nt: TGTGCCAGCAGTGAAAGAGTGGGAGCTGGGACAGATACGCAGTATTTT
d_call: TRBD2; clone_size: -; j_call: TRBJ2-5; v_call: TRBV28; cdr3_aa: CASQVAGPGETQYF; cdr3_nt: TGTGCCAGTCAGGTAGCGGGGCCGGGGGAGACCCAGTACTTC
d_call: -; clone_size: -; j_call: TRBJ1-2; v_call: TRBV7-2; cdr3_aa: CASSPSTGYGYTF; cdr3_nt: TGTGCCAGCAGCCCCTCCACAGGGTATGGCTACACCTTC
d_call: -; clone_size: -; j_call: TRBJ2-1; v_call: TRBV4-3; cdr3_aa: CASSQGIRANEQFF; cdr3_nt: TGCGCCAGCAGCCAAGGTATCCGGGCGAATGAGCAGTTCTTC
d_call: -; clone_size: few; j_call: TRBJ2-5; v_call: TRBV21-1; cdr3_aa: CASSKVRKRGGRETQYF; cdr3_nt: TGTGCCAGCAGCAAAGTAAGGAAGCGGGGGGGCAGGGAGACCCAGTACTTC
d_call: -; clone_size: once; j_call: TRBJ1-1; v_call: TRBV25-1; cdr3_aa: CASSGTEVGENTEAFF; cdr3_nt: TGTGCCAGCAGTGGGACAGAGGTGGGGGAGAACACTGAAGCTTTCTTT